These 26 T cell receptor beta chains were sequenced from one sample in a study of cytomegalovirus exposure and HLA in healthy donors. Sequencing was performed with immunoSEQ multiplex PCR; in TCRdb, only in-frame clones are kept and a portion is missing. The sample has some 110,000 clones; roughly 82% are singletons. Sequencing input: PBMCs. These TCRs come from a man aged 18 to 30 in good health and CMV-seronegative.

This clone was detected only a few times. This chain uses TRBV19 with TRBJ1-1; TRBD1 agrees at 9 bases. CDR1 is LNHDA and CDR2 is SQIVND in the germline V gene (reference sequence). The CDR3 length is 14 residues. The ends lost 6 bases at V and 4 bases at J; junction bases unmatched: 6. For the CDR3, the DNA is TGTGCCAGTAGCCAACAGGGGGCTAGCACTGAAGCTTTCTTT. This encodes CASSQQGASTEAFF. Full variable domain (missing parts from reference TRBV19 and TRBJ1-1): DGGITQSPKYLFRKEGQNVTLSCEQNLNHDAMYWYRQDPGQGLRLIYYSQIVNDFQKGDIAEGYSVSREKKESFPLTVTSAQKNPTAFYLCASSQQGASTEAFFGQGTRLTVV.

Points on this clone: This same CDR3 is encoded by further DNA sequences in the sample. The CDR3 DNA is TGTGCCAGCAGGGGACAGGGGTACACTGAAGCTTTCTTT. Protein: CASRGQGYTEAFF. This rearrangement joins TRBV6-1 to TRBJ1-1, with TRBD1 matching over 10 bases. Trimming at V came to 6 bases and at J to 3 bases, leaving 1 base not matched to a gene. The length of the CDR3 is 13 residues. CDR1 MNHNS and CDR2 SASEGT come from the germline V gene.

This chain links TRBV2 with TRBJ1-5; tentatively, D is TRBD1 (5 bases). V was pared by 6 bases and J by 1 base, with 13 bases between. CDR1 and CDR2 (germline): SNHLY, FYNNEI. The length of the CDR3 is 15 residues. Written as DNA, the CDR3 is TGTGCCAGCAGGAAGGACATCAACAGCAATCAGCCCCAGCATTTT. Translated, it gives CASRKDINSNQPQHF.

The chain couples TRBV5-4 to TRBJ1-3, with 7 bases aligning to TRBD1. With 4 bases clipped from V and 2 bases from J, the junction kept 3 bases outside the gene matches. Germline V gene sequence: CDR1 SGHNT, CDR2 YYREEE (reference sequence). This CDR3 comprises 14 residues. The CDR3, as DNA: TGTGCCAGCAGCGCAGGGGGTACTGGAAACACCATATATTTT. It specifies CASSAGGTGNTIYF.

CDR3: CAWTTGGKNGELFF. CDR3 in DNA: TGTGCCTGGACTACAGGGGGGAAGAACGGGGAGCTGTTTTTT. The chain joins TRBV30 to TRBJ2-2; 8 positions match TRBD1. The CDR3 has 14 amino acids. Looked up from germline, CDR1 is GTSNPN and CDR2 is SVGIG (reference sequence). J lost 7 bases, V lost 4 bases, and 8 bases had no gene match.

The rearrangement joins TRBV5-1 to TRBJ1-2; D not resolved. Germline-derived CDR1 and CDR2 are SGHRS and YFSETQ. The CDR3 has 15 amino acids. Trimming stripped 0 bases from V and 6 bases from J, with 15 bases between. The CDR3 sequence is CASSLVGSGLDGYTF. The CDR3 nucleotides read TGCGCCAGCAGCTTGGTTGGAAGCGGACTTGATGGCTACACCTTC.

The chain employs TRBV7-2 and TRBJ2-2; 9 positions match TRBD2. This CDR3 has 16 amino acids. Germline V gene data show CDR1 as SGHTA and CDR2 as FQGNSA. V was clipped by 5 bases and J by 6 bases; unmatched bases: 10. The CDR3 DNA sequence: TGTGCCAGCAGCGATTTCGGACTAGCGTTAGCCGGGGAGCTGTTTTTT. This translates into CASSDFGLALAGELFF.

The chain has TRBV5-1 and TRBJ2-5, with TRBD2 matching 12 bases. V trimming: 3 bases; J trimming: 7 bases; junction bases outside the gene matches: 4. Germline V CDR1 and CDR2: SGHRS, YFSETQ. The CDR3 loop spans 14 amino acids. The CDR3 DNA is TGCGCCAGCAGCTGGACTAGCGGGACGGGGACCCAGTACTTC. Protein sequence: CASSWTSGTGTQYF.

The chain is built from TRBV6-1 and TRBJ2-7, with 9 bases fitting TRBD1. CDR3 length: 13 residues. Germline V gene lookup returns CDR1 MNHNS and CDR2 SASEGT. V shed 9 bases and J 6 bases; nucleotides not matched to a gene: 9. Written as DNA, the CDR3 is TGTGCCAGTGACCGGGACAGGGTCGGCGAGCAGTACTTC. This sequence encodes CASDRDRVGEQYF.

The V gene is TRBV7-9, the J gene TRBJ2-1; TRBD1 is a possible D gene (5 bases). Germline V CDR1 and CDR2: SEHNR, FQNEAQ (reference sequence). Trimming removed 5 bases at V and 0 bases at J, with 14 bases between. CDR3 length: 16 residues. As DNA, the CDR3 is TGTGCCAGCAGCCCGCGACAGTCAAGCTCCTACAATGAGCAGTTCTTC. Translating gives CASSPRQSSSYNEQFF.

The table lists this clone with a count of one. CDR3 coding DNA: TGTGCCAGCAGCGACAGTGGCAATCAGCCCCAGCATTTT. Protein product: CASSDSGNQPQHF. V usage is TRBV11-2 and J usage is TRBJ1-5; maybe TRBD1 (5 bases). The germline gives CDR1 SGHAT, CDR2 FQNNGV. CDR3 length equals 13 residues. Trimming removed 5 bases from V and 2 bases from J, with 7 bases in between.

The chain recombines TRBV7-2 with TRBJ1-2; D is perhaps TRBD1 (6 bases). The CDR3 spans 16 residues. Trimming shortened V by 1 base and J by 7 bases, and 19 bases separated the two germline ends. Germline-derived CDR1 and CDR2 are SGHTA and FQGNSA. The CDR3 bases are TGTGCCAGCAGCTTAGTGGGGGCCCGGCCTCTGGCTGGCTACACCTTC. Protein sequence: CASSLVGARPLAGYTF.

J is TRBJ2-7 and V is TRBV19; 8 bases map to TRBD1. The germline V gene has CDR1 LNHDA and CDR2 SQIVND (reference sequence). The CDR3 loop spans 17 amino acids. J was trimmed by 7 bases and V by 1 base; bases with no gene match: 15. CDR3 region: CASSIVRDGTGVREQYF. The CDR3 nucleotides are TGTGCCAGTAGTATAGTCCGTGACGGGACAGGTGTGAGGGAGCAGTACTTC. The full variable domain, with the rest looked up from reference TRBV19 and TRBJ2-7, is DGGITQSPKYLFRKEGQNVTLSCEQNLNHDAMYWYRQDPGQGLRLIYYSQIVNDFQKGDIAEGYSVSREKKESFPLTVTSAQKNPTAFYLCASSIVRDGTGVREQYFGPGTRLTVT.

V is TRBV18 and J is TRBJ1-2; weak D call: TRBD1 (5 bases). V shed 3 bases and J shed 3 bases, with 17 bases lying between them. The CDR3 length is 16 residues. Per the germline V gene, CDR1 is KGHSH and CDR2 is LQKENI. In nucleotides, the CDR3 is TGTGCCAGCTCACCCGTCCCTCAACAGGTCGACTATGGCTACACCTTC. This codes for CASSPVPQQVDYGYTF. Supplemented by reference TRBV18 and TRBJ1-2, the full variable domain reads NAGVMQNPRHLVRRRGQEARLRCSPMKGHSHVYWYRQLPEEGLKFMVYLQKENIIDESGMPKERFSAEFPKEGPSILRIQQVVRGDSAAYFCASSPVPQQVDYGYTFGSGTRLTVV.

The rearrangement uses TRBV5-1 and TRBJ2-1, with 8 bases aligning to TRBD2. CDR1 and CDR2 from the germline V gene are SGHRS and YFSETQ. Unmatched junction bases numbered 4, after V lost 0 bases and J lost 2 bases. The CDR3 spans 16 residues. The CDR3 region has the DNA TGCGCCAGCAGCTTGGTACGGGGGGGGACCTACAATGAGCAGTTCTTC. It encodes CASSLVRGGTYNEQFF.

The chain combines TRBV6-6 with TRBJ2-1; a possible D gene is TRBD2 (5 bases). Trimming removed 4 bases from V and 0 bases from J, with 13 bases in between. The CDR3 is made up of 16 amino acids. Germline-derived CDR1 and CDR2 are MNHNY and SVGAGI (reference sequence). The CDR3 protein is CASSSPGLSSYNEQFF. CDR3 in DNA: TGTGCCAGCAGTTCCCCTGGACTGAGCTCCTACAATGAGCAGTTCTTC.

This sequence joins TRBV19 and TRBJ2-7, with 7 bases lining up with TRBD1. The CDR3 spans 15 residues. Trimming cost V 6 bases and J 0 bases; bases outside gene matches: 8. In germline, CDR1 is LNHDA, CDR2 SQIVND (reference sequence). In nucleotides, the CDR3 is TGTGCCAGTAGCCCGGACAGGTGGACCTCCTACGAGCAGTACTTC. This codes for CASSPDRWTSYEQYF.

The CDR3 loop is CASRTGLGPYEQYF. DNA of the CDR3: TGTGCCAGCAGAACGGGGTTAGGGCCCTACGAGCAGTACTTC. The genes are TRBV6-5 and TRBJ2-7; possibly TRBD2 for D (5 bases). The germline V gene has CDR1 MNHEY and CDR2 SVGAGI. CDR3 length: 14 amino acids. Trimming removed 6 bases from V and 2 bases from J, with 14 bases in between.

The chain employs TRBV30 and TRBJ2-4; TRBD2 is a possible D gene (6 bases). Germline V CDR1 and CDR2: GTSNPN, SVGIG (reference sequence). Trimming took 5 bases from V and 3 from J, leaving 14 bases between them. The CDR3 totals 14 residues. This CDR3 is CAWGAGSGKNIQYF. Here the CDR3 DNA reads TGTGCCTGGGGGGCGGGGTCCGGCAAAAACATTCAGTACTTC.

The V gene is TRBV11-2, the J gene TRBJ2-1, with a tentative D call TRBD1 (5 bases). In germline, CDR1 is SGHAT, CDR2 FQNNGV. The V gene lost 3 bases and the J gene lost 5 bases, with 11 bases spanning the gap. CDR3 size: 14 residues. The CDR3, as DNA: TGTGCCAGCAGCTTCCAGGGCGGAGACAATGAGCAGTTCTTC. It is translated as CASSFQGGDNEQFF.

The chain couples TRBV6-1 to TRBJ1-4; 8 bases map to TRBD1. The CDR3 loop spans 17 amino acids. With 2 bases clipped from V and 7 bases from J, the junction kept 12 bases outside the gene matches. Germline CDR1 reads MNHNS; CDR2 reads SASEGT. For the CDR3, the DNA is TGTGCCAGCAGTGAAAAATTGCGGGGCAGGGGGCGTGAAAAACTGTTTTTT. Amino acids: CASSEKLRGRGREKLFF.

V is TRBV19 and J is TRBJ2-5; tentative D call: TRBD2 (6 bases). The CDR3 extends over 11 amino acids. Germline lookup yields CDR1 LNHDA and CDR2 SQIVND (reference sequence). Trimming pared 6 bases from V and 10 bases from J, leaving 12 bases between. The CDR3 DNA is TGTGCCAGTAGCGGGAGCAGGGTCCAGTACTTC. This sequence encodes CASSGSRVQYF.

The gene calls are TRBV6-1 and TRBJ1-6, with TRBD1 matching 10 bases. Germline assignment: CDR1 MNHNS and CDR2 SASEGT. J gave up 2 bases and V 3 bases, and 4 bases lay outside the gene matches. This CDR3 is built from 17 residues. CDR3 sequence: CASSDHGQGAYNSPLHF. As DNA, the CDR3 is TGTGCCAGCAGTGATCACGGACAGGGGGCCTATAATTCACCCCTCCACTTT.

This chain links TRBV6-8 with TRBJ2-3; D not resolved. Trimming stripped 8 bases from V and 4 bases from J, with 10 bases between. Germline CDR1 is MNHGY and CDR2 is SAAAGT. This CDR3 comprises 12 residues. The CDR3 DNA follows: TGTGCCAGCCTAGGTGGCTCAGATACGCAGTATTTT. Encoded protein: CASLGGSDTQYF.

This chain connects TRBV13 to TRBJ2-1, with 8 positions matching TRBD2. The CDR3 spans 16 residues. With 5 bases clipped from V and 0 bases from J, the junction kept 6 bases outside the gene matches. Per the germline V gene, CDR1 is PRHDT and CDR2 is FYEKMQ (reference sequence). The CDR3 sequence: CASSDLLAGSYNEQFF. The CDR3 DNA is TGTGCCAGCAGCGACCTCCTAGCGGGCTCCTACAATGAGCAGTTCTTC. The entire variable domain, with the rest obtained from reference TRBV13 and TRBJ2-1, is as follows: AAGVIQSPRHLIKEKRETATLKCYPIPRHDTVYWYQQGPGQDPQFLISFYEKMQSDKGSIPDRFSAQQFSDYHSELNMSSLELGDSALYFCASSDLLAGSYNEQFFGPGTRLTVL.

As regards this clone: The junction departs from germline at one end; a sequencing error may be responsible. This sequence joins TRBV11-2 and TRBJ1-3; no clear D. The CDR3 loop spans 14 amino acids. Per germline, CDR1 SGHAT and CDR2 FQNNGV. The CDR3 DNA reads TGTGCCAGCAGCTTAGAGGGCAGTTTGGGCCTCCTCCATTTT. It translates to CASSLEGSLGLLHF.